These T cell receptor beta chains were read from a single sample in a study of identifying expanded T cells in peripheral blood. Only in-frame clones appear in the TCRdb table, and some are missing; sequencing was by immunoSEQ multiplex PCR. Of about 100,000 clones listed, around nine tenths are singletons. Sequencing input: blood. These receptors were taken from a person between 18 and 75 years old in good health. Each CDR3 is given without its conserved first and last residue. D genes are given only for firm matches.

D: -
J: TRBJ2-7
V: TRBV18
CDR3: ASSPEGKYTYEQY

D: TRBD2
J: TRBJ2-3
V: TRBV7-9
CDR3: ASSSELAGGPDTQY

D: TRBD1
J: TRBJ1-2
V: TRBV4-2
CDR3: ASSQGQGINYGYT

D: -
J: TRBJ1-1
V: TRBV6-1
CDR3: ASSNDLNTEAF

D: -
J: TRBJ2-3
V: TRBV5-6
CDR3: ASSRAGAGDTQY

D: -
J: TRBJ1-4
V: TRBV6-5
CDR3: ASSTGGEKLF

D: -
J: TRBJ2-3
V: TRBV7-2
CDR3: ASSQQLFTQY

D: TRBD1
J: TRBJ2-1
V: TRBV18
CDR3: ASSTLSGGKSSYNEQF

D: TRBD2
J: TRBJ2-2
V: TRBV30
CDR3: AWSGGKRGGSGELF

D: -
J: TRBJ2-1
V: TRBV13
CDR3: ASSLGPGESYNEQF

D: -
J: TRBJ2-1
V: TRBV28
CDR3: ASSGLGAGDNEQF

D: -
J: TRBJ2-3
V: TRBV30
CDR3: AWSGGDTQY

D: -
J: TRBJ1-1
V: TRBV5-4
CDR3: ASSLSRGTEAF

D: TRBD2
J: TRBJ2-7
V: TRBV2
CDR3: ASSVGGGGIYEQY

D: -
J: TRBJ1-1
V: TRBV7-9
CDR3: ASSLERGTEAF

D: -
J: TRBJ2-2
V: TRBV19
CDR3: ASSLGADTGELF

D: -
J: TRBJ1-2
V: TRBV28
CDR3: ASSSPGNYGYT

D: -
J: TRBJ1-1
V: TRBV27
CDR3: ASSTRADSFGMNTEAF

D: -
J: TRBJ2-1
V: TRBV7-2
CDR3: ASSSGGSVNEQF

D: -
J: TRBJ2-3
V: TRBV7-2
CDR3: ASSYYPLSTDTQY

D: TRBD2
J: TRBJ2-3
V: TRBV6-5
CDR3: ASRLAGLLPDTQY

D: -
J: TRBJ1-3
V: TRBV13
CDR3: ASSLSDSGNTIY